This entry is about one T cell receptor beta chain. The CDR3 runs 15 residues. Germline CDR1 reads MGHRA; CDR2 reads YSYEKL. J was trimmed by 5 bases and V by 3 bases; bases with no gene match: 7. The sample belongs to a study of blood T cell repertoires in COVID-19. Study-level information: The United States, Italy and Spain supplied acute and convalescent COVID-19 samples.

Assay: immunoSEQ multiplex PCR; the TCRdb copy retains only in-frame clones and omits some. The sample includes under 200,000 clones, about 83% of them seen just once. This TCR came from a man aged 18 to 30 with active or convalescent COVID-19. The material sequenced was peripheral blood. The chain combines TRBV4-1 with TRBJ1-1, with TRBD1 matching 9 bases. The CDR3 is CASSQVTGGRTEAFF. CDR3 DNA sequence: TGCGCCAGCAGCCAGGTAACAGGGGGCCGTACTGAAGCTTTCTTT.